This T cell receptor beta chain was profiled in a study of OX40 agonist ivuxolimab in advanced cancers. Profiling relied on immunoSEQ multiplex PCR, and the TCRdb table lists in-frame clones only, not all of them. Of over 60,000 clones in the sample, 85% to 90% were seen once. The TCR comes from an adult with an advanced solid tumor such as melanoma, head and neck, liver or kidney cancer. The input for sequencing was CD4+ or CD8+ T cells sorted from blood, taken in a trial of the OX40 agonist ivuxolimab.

In DNA form, the CDR3 reads TGTGCCAGCAGCCGAGGGGGGCCCTACGAGCAGTACTTC. It translates to CASSRGGPYEQYF. The chain combines TRBV11-2 with TRBJ2-7; D possibly uses TRBD1 or TRBD2 (6 bases each). This CDR3 comprises 13 residues. Trimming stripped 5 bases from V and 2 bases from J, with 10 bases between. Germline-derived CDR1 and CDR2 are SGHAT and FQNNGV.